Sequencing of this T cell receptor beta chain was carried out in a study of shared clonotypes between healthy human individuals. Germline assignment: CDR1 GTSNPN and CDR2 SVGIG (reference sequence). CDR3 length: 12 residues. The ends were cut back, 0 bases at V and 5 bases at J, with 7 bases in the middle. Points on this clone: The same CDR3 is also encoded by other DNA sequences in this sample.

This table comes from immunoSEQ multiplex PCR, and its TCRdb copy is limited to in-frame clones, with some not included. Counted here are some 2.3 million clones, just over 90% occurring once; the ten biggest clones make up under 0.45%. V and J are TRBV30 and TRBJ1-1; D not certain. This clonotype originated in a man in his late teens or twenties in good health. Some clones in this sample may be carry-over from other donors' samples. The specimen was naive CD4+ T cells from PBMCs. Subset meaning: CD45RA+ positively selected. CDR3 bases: TGTGCCTGGAGTGTACAAGGGACTGAAGCTTTCTTT. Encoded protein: CAWSVQGTEAFF.